Included here is one T cell receptor beta chain sequence, with context. No antigen is known for it. RNA transcripts served as the template for amplifying TCR beta CDR3 regions. HTBI primers were the set used in a first-round RT-PCR of the TCR CDR3. TCRdb processed the multiplex PCR reads anew with MiXCR; each CDR3 protein has one entry. This table holds 600,000 to 750,000 distinct CDR3 sequences, 17% found once. The entry originates in a study of T cells in Graves' hyperthyroidism and ophthalmopathy. Study-level findings and limits: Clonotypes that were expanded in thyroid above 0.001 mostly appeared in blood too.

The CDR3 length is 16 residues. Looked up from germline, CDR1 is SGHVS and CDR2 is FQNEAQ. The V gene end was trimmed by 1 base and the J gene end by 2 bases; junction bases not matched to a gene: 2. Diagnosis of hyperthyroidism was new in patients aged 18 to 65, and its duration was under 2 months. The source is a man in his forties or fifties with Graves' hyperthyroidism. Sequenced material: blood. The chain uses TRBV7-8 and TRBJ2-1, with TRBD2 matching over 10 bases. CDR3 nucleotide sequence: TGTGCCAGCAGCTTAGGTAGCGGGGGGACCTACAATGAGCAGTTCTTC. The encoded protein is CASSLGSGGTYNEQFF.